This T cell receptor (beta chain) is drawn from a study of blood T cell repertoires in COVID-19. Turning to the study itself: Sample material is recorded as cDNA or gDNA derived from T cells, B-cell-depleted T cells, or PBMCs.

Shortly before study entry, within 2 weeks, exposed participants had met a COVID-19 case. Germline CDR1 LGHDT, CDR2 YNNKEL (reference sequence). The CDR3 is 14 residues long. The V and J ends lost 4 bases and 9 bases respectively, with 13 bases between them. The method was immunoSEQ multiplex PCR; TCRdb's version includes in-frame clones alone and lacks a portion of them. This sample has 250,000 or so clones, with 83% found just once. Sequenced: PBMCs or T cells enriched from blood (not recorded which). The chain joins TRBV3-1 (or the pseudogene TRBV3-2) to TRBJ1-6, with a tentative D call TRBD1 (5 bases). The receptor comes from a woman between 40 and 55 years old who had been exposed to COVID-19. The CDR3 protein is CASSLREESSPLHF. CDR3 bases: TGTGCCAGCAGCCTCAGGGAAGAGAGTTCACCCCTCCACTTT.